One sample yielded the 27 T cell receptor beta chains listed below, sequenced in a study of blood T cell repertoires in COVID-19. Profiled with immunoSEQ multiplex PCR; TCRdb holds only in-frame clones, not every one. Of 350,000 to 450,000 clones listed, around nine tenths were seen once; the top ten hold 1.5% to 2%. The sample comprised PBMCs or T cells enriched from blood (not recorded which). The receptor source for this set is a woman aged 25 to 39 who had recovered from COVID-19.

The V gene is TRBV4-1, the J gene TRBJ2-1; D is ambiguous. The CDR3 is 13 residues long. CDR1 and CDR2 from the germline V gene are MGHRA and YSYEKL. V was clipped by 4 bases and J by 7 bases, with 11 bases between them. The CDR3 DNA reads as TGCGCCAGCAGCCGTAGCCTATCTAATGAGCAGTTCTTC. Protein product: CASSRSLSNEQFF.

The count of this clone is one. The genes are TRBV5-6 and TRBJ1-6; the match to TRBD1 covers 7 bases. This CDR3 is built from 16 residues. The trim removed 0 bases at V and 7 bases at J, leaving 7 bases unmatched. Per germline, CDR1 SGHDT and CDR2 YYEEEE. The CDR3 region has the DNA TGTGCCAGCAGCTTGGACAGGGGATCGAGGAATTCACCCCTCCACTTT. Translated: CASSLDRGSRNSPLHF.

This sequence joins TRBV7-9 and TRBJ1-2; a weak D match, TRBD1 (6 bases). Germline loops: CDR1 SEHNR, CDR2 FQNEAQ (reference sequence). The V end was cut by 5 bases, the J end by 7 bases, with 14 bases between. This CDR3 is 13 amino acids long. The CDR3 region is CASSPYTGSGYTF. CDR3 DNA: TGTGCCAGCAGCCCCTACACAGGGAGTGGCTACACCTTC.

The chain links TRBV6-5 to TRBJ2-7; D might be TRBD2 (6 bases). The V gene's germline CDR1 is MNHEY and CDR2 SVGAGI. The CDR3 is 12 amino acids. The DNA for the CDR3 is TGTGCATCCCGTGGAGGAGCGGGCGAGCAGTACTTC. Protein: CASRGGAGEQYF.

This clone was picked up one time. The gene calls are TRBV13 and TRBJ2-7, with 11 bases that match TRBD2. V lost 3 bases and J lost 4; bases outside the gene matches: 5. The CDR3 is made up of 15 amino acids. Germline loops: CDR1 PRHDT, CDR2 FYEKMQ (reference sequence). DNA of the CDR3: TGTGCCAGCAGCTTCATCACTAGCGGGGGTTACGAGCAGTACTTC. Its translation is CASSFITSGGYEQYF.

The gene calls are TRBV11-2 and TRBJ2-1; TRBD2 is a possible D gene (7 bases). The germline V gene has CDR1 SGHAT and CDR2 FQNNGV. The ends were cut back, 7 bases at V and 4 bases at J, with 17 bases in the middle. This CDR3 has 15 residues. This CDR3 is CASTVPGGLYNEQFF. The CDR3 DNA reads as TGTGCCAGCACCGTACCGGGGGGCTTGTACAATGAGCAGTTCTTC.

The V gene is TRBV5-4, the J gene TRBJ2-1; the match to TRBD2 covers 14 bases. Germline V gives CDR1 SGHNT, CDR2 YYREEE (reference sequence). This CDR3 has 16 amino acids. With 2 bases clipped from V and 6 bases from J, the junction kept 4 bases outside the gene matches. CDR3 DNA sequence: TGTGCCAGCAGCTTTAGACTAGCGGGAGGGTTCAATGAGCAGTTCTTC. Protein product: CASSFRLAGGFNEQFF.

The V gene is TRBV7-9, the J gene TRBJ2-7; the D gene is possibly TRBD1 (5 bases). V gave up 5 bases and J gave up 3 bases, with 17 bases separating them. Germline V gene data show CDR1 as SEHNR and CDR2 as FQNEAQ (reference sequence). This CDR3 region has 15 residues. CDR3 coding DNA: TGTGCCAGCAGCCCGAGGACAAGCATGAACTACGAGCAGTACTTC. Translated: CASSPRTSMNYEQYF.

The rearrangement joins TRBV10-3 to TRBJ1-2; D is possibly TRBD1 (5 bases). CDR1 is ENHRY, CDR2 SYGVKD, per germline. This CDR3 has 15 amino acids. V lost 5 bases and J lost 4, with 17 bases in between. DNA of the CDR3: TGTGCCATCAGTTCCGAGGACACGCATATCTATGGCTACACCTTC. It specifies CAISSEDTHIYGYTF.

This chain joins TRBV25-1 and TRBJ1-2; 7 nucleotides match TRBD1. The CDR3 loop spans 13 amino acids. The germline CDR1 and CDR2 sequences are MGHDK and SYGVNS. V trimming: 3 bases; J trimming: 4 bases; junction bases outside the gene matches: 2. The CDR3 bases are TGTGCCAGCAGTGATTACAGGGGCTATGGCTACACCTTC. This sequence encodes CASSDYRGYGYTF.

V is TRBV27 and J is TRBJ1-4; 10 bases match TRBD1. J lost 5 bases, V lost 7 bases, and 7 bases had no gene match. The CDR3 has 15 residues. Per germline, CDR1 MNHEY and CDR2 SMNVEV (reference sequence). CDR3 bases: TGTGCCAGCAAATTGAGGGGACAGGGGAATGAAAAACTGTTTTTT. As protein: CASKLRGQGNEKLFF.

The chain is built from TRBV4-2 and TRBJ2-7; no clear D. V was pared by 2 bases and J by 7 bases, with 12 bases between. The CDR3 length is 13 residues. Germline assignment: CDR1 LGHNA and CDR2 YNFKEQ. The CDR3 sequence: CASSQTTLLEQYF. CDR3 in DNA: TGTGCCAGCAGCCAAACTACCCTCCTTGAGCAGTACTTC.

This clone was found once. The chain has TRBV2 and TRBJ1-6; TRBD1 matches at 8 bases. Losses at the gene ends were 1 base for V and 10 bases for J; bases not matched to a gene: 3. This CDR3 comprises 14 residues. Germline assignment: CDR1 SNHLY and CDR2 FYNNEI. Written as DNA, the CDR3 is TGTGCCAGCAGTGAAGAACGGACAGGGTCACCCCTCCACTTT. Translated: CASSEERTGSPLHF.

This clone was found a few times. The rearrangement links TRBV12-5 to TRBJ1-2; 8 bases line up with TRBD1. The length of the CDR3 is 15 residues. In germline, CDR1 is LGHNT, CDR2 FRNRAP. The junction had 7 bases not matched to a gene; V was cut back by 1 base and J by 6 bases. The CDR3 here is CASGLAGKGQDGYTF. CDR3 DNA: TGTGCTAGTGGTTTGGCCGGCAAGGGACAGGATGGCTACACCTTC.

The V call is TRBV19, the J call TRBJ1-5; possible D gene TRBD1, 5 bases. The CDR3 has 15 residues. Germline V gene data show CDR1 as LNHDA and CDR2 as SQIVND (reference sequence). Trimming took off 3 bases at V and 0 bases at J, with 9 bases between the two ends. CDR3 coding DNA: TGTGCCAGTAGTATGGGGGGGAATAGCAATCAGCCCCAGCATTTT. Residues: CASSMGGNSNQPQHF.

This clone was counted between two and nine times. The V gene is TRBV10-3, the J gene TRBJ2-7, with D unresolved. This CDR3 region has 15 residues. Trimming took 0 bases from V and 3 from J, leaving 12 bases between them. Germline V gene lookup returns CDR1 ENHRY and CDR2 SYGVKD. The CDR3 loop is CAISESGQKDYEQYF. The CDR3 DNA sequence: TGTGCCATCAGTGAGTCTGGGCAGAAAGACTACGAGCAGTACTTC.

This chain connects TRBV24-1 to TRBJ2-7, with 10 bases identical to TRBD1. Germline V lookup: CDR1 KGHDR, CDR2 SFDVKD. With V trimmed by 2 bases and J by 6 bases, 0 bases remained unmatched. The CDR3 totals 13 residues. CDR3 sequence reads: CATSDWDRGEQYF. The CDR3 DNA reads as TGTGCCACCAGTGATTGGGACAGGGGCGAGCAGTACTTC.

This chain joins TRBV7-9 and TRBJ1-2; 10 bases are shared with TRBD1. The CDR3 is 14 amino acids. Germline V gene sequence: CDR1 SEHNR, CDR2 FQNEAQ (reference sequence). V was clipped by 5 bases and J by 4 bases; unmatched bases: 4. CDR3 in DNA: TGTGCCAGCAGCGGGGGGACAGGGGCCTATGGCTACACCTTC. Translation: CASSGGTGAYGYTF. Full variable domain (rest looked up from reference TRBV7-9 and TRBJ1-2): DTGVSQNPRHKITKRGQNVTFRCDPISEHNRLYWYRQTLGQGPEFLTYFQNEAQLEKSRLLSDRFSAERPKGSFSTLEIQRTEQGDSAMYLCASSGGTGAYGYTFGSGTRLTVV.

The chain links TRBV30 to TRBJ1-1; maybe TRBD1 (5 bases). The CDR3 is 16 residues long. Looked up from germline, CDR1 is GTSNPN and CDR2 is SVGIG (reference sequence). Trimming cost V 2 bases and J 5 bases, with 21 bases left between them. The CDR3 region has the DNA TGTGCCTGGAGTTCAAGGGACCGGGAGTGGAGTACTGAAGCTTTCTTT. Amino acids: CAWSSRDREWSTEAFF.

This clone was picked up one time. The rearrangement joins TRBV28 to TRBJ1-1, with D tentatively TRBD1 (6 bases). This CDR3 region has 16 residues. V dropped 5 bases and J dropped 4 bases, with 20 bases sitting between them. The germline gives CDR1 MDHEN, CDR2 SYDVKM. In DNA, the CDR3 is TGTGCCAGCAGTCTCTCCCAGGGGTTGAGTATCACTGAAGCTTTCTTT. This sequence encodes CASSLSQGLSITEAFF.

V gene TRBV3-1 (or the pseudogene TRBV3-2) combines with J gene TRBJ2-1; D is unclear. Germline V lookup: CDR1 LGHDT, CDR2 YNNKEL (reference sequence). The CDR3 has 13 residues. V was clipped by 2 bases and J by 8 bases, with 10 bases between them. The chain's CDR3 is CASSQPPRYEQFF. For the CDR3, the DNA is TGTGCCAGCAGCCAACCACCCAGGTATGAGCAGTTCTTC.

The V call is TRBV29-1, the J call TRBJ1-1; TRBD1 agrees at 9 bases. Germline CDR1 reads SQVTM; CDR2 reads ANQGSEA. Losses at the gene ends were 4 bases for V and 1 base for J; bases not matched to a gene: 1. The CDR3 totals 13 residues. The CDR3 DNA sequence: TGCAGCGTTGCGGGACAGGGGAACACTGAAGCTTTCTTT. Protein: CSVAGQGNTEAFF.

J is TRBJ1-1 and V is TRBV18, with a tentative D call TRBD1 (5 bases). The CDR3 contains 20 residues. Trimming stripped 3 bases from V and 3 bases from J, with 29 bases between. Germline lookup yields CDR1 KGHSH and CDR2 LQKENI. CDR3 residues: CASSPRNPVGAGGLDTEAFF. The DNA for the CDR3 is TGTGCCAGCTCACCGCGCAACCCCGTTGGGGCAGGAGGGTTAGACACTGAAGCTTTCTTT.

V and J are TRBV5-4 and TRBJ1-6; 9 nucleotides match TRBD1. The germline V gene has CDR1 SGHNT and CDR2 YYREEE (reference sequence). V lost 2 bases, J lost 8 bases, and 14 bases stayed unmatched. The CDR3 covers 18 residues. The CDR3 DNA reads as TGTGCCAGCAGCTTTTCAATATTTACAGGGGGCGATTATTCACCCCTCCACTTT. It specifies CASSFSIFTGGDYSPLHF.

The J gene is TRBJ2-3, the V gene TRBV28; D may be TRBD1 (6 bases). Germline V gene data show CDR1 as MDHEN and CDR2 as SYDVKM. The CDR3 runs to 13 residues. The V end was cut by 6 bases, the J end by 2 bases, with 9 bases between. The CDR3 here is CASRQGYTDTQYF. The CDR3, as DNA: TGTGCCAGCAGACAGGGATACACAGATACGCAGTATTTT.

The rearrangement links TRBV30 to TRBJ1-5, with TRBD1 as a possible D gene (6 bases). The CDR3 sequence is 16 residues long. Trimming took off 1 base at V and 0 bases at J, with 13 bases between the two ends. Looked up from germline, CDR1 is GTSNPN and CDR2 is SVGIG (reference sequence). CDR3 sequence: CAWSAGERYSNQPQHF. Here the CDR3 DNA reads TGTGCCTGGAGTGCAGGGGAGCGGTATAGCAATCAGCCCCAGCATTTT.

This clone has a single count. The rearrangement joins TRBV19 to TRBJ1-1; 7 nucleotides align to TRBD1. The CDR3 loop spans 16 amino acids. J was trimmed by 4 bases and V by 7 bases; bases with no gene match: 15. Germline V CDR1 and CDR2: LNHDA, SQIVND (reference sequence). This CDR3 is CASIGPSGGSGTEAFF. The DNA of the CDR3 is TGTGCCAGTATCGGGCCCTCAGGGGGTAGCGGCACTGAAGCTTTCTTT. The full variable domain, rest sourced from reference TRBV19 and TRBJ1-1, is DGGITQSPKYLFRKEGQNVTLSCEQNLNHDAMYWYRQDPGQGLRLIYYSQIVNDFQKGDIAEGYSVSREKKESFPLTVTSAQKNPTAFYLCASIGPSGGSGTEAFFGQGTRLTVV.